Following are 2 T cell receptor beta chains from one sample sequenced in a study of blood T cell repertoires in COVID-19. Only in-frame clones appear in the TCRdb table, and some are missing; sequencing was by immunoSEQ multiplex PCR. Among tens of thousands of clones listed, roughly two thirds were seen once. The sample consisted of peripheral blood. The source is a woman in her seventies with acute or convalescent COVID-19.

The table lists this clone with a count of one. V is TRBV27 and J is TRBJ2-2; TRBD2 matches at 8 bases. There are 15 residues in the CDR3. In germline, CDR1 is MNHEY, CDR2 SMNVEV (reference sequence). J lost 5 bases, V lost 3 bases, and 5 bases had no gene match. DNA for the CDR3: TGTGCCAGCAGTTTTTTAGCGGGACTAACCGGGGAGCTGTTTTTT. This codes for CASSFLAGLTGELFF.

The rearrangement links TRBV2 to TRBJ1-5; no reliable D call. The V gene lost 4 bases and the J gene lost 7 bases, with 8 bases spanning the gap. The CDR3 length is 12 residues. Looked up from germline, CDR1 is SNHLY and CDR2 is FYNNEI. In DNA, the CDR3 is TGTGCCAGCAGTGGGGAGATCCAGCCCCAGCATTTT. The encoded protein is CASSGEIQPQHF.